The rows below give T cell receptor beta chains drawn from one sample of a study of shared clonotypes between healthy human individuals. Assay used: immunoSEQ multiplex PCR; TCRdb lists only in-frame clones, some missing. The sample records under 1,100,000 clones, around 78% being singletons. Sequencing was carried out using memory CD4+ T cells from PBMCs. These receptors were collected from a man aged 18 to 29 in good health. Some clones in this sample may be carry-over from other donors' samples. CDR3s include the opening cysteine and the closing phenylalanine or tryptophan. The order of the fields is J gene, V gene, CDR3 protein.

TRBJ1-1 TRBV6-5 CASSYTAGMNTEAFF
TRBJ2-7 TRBV18 CASSPKTRPSDEQYF
TRBJ1-6 TRBV30 CAWRPNPRGQGMDSPLHF
TRBJ1-4 TRBV2 CASRGQGRKKLFF
TRBJ1-2 TRBV29-1 CSVERRYGYTF
TRBJ1-1 TRBV27 CASSLDRGKTEAFF
TRBJ1-2 TRBV5-4 CASSRGDSIDYGYTF
TRBJ2-5 TRBV5-1 CASSSGGSPAQETQYF
TRBJ2-1 TRBV7-9 CASSLVSGALNEQFF
TRBJ2-7 TRBV7-9 CASSYAYQQYF
TRBJ2-7 TRBV7-2 CASSLRQGAYEQYF
TRBJ1-5 TRBV10-3 CAISRDMNYQPQHF
TRBJ2-7 TRBV19 CASSLWTSGSYEQYF
TRBJ2-1 TRBV29-1 CSAGSGRGLNEQFF
TRBJ1-5 TRBV7-2 CASSFLNQPQHF
TRBJ2-2 TRBV5-5 CASSLRLAFTGELFF
TRBJ1-1 TRBV20-1 CRPGGNTEAFF
TRBJ2-7 TRBV6-1 CASLGQVSYEQYF
TRBJ2-2 TRBV18 CASNTPRTNTGELFF
TRBJ2-2 TRBV7-3 CASSLNVRSTTGELFF
TRBJ2-5 TRBV18 CASSLNQDNQETQYF
TRBJ2-2 TRBV19 CASSRRTGEDTGELFF
TRBJ2-7 TRBV5-1 CASSAGLPKAYEQYF
TRBJ1-1 TRBV29-1 CSVGGRAWTEAFF
TRBJ2-3 TRBV11-1 CASSFDRRTSTDTQYF
TRBJ2-5 TRBV29-1 CSVGRRERILETQYF
TRBJ1-4 TRBV28 CASSPSGTTTNEKLFF
TRBJ2-2 TRBV11-1 CASSRGGNTGELFF
TRBJ2-1 TRBV5-4 CASSQERLYNEQFF
TRBJ2-1 TRBV27 CASSFLRTSGKYNEQFF
TRBJ2-1 TRBV5-1 CASSLLDRDNEQFF
TRBJ1-2 TRBV6-1 CASSAGPGSYGYTF
TRBJ2-3 TRBV6-1 CASSVRDLTQYF
TRBJ1-5 TRBV7-2 CASSLTGGSQPQHF
TRBJ2-1 TRBV9 CASSPIAGIDEQFF
TRBJ2-1 TRBV5-4 CASSLPGFTSYNEQFF
. TRBV5-1 CASSDPGRVSYEQYF
TRBJ2-3 TRBV5-1 CASSLVRGGSTDTQYF
TRBJ2-3 TRBV30 CAWSQGLAGAGTDTQYF
TRBJ2-1 TRBV28 CASSLRGPYEQFF
TRBJ2-1 TRBV28 CASSSITTGNSYNEQFF
TRBJ2-6 TRBV7-2 CASSLQSSGANVLTF
TRBJ2-5 TRBV5-1 CASSPSSGSQETQYF
TRBJ2-1 TRBV7-2 CASSLGLYNEQFF
TRBJ2-5 TRBV5-1 CASSLSSGSSQETQYF
TRBJ1-4 TRBV28 CASSYPLKTPEGRGHKKLFF
TRBJ2-7 TRBV6-1 CATGFTGTYEQYF
TRBJ1-4 TRBV5-6 CASTTPKGYFEKLFF
TRBJ1-5 TRBV7-2 CASSLFGRRPRSNQPQHF
TRBJ2-1 TRBV9 CASSVAAASPNEQFF
TRBJ1-2 TRBV7-9 CASIPGGNDGYTF
TRBJ2-2 TRBV2 CASSRLAGVYNTGELFF
TRBJ2-3 TRBV5-4 CASSPDRVWHF
TRBJ1-1 TRBV7-2 CASSLATGGTEAFF